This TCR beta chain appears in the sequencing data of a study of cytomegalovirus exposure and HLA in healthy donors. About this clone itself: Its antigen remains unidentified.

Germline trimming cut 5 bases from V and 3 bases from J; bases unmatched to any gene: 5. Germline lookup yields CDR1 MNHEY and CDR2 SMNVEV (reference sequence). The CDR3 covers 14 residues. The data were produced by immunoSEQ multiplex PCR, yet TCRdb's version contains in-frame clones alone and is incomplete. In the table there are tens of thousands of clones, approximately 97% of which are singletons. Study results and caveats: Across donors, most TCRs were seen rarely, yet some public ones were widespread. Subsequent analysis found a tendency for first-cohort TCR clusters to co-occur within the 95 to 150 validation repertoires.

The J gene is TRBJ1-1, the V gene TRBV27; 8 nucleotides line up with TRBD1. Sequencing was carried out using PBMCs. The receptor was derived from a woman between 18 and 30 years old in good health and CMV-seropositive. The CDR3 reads CASSLGQGYTEAFF. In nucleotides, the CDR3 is TGTGCCAGCAGTCTTGGACAGGGCTACACTGAAGCTTTCTTT.